The 14 T cell receptor beta chains presented below share a single source sample, sequenced in a study of early T cells in non-severe SARS-CoV-2 infection. TCRdb called the 5' RACE reads again in MiXCR, with one record for every CDR3 protein. The sample contains tens of thousands of distinct CDR3 sequences, roughly 18% of which appear only once. Sample: whole blood, taken at baseline. The receptors were gathered from an adult who was a healthcare worker with PCR-confirmed SARS-CoV-2 infection or an uninfected control (not recorded which).

The chain has TRBV6-5 and TRBJ2-2; D remains ambiguous. Germline assignment: CDR1 MNHEY and CDR2 SVGAGI. V lost 3 bases to trimming and J lost 1 base, with 9 bases between them. The CDR3 sequence is 15 residues long. The CDR3 DNA is TGTGCCAGCAGTTATGACGGCAGGAACACCGGGGAGCTGTTTTTT. As protein: CASSYDGRNTGELFF.

This clonotype showed up many times. V is TRBV5-4 and J is TRBJ2-1, with D possibly being TRBD2 (7 bases). V was shortened by 2 bases and J by 0 bases, with 15 bases between the two germline ends. CDR3 length equals 17 residues. Germline CDR1 and CDR2: SGHNT and YYREEE (reference sequence). The CDR3 here is CASSFVPGGRSYNEQFF. CDR3 DNA: TGTGCCAGCAGCTTCGTTCCCGGGGGGCGCTCCTACAATGAGCAGTTCTTC.

The rearrangement uses TRBV9 and TRBJ2-7; D is undetermined. The CDR3 extends over 14 amino acids. Germline values: CDR1 SGDLS, CDR2 YYNGEE. V was clipped by 0 bases and J by 0 bases, with 7 bases between them. The CDR3 is CASSVAASSYEQYF. CDR3 nucleotide sequence: TGTGCCAGCAGCGTAGCGGCAAGCTCCTACGAGCAGTACTTC.

The V call is TRBV12-3 or TRBV12-4, the J call TRBJ2-1, with TRBD2 matching 12 bases. V gave up 6 bases and J gave up 9 bases; unmatched junction bases: 9. This CDR3 comprises 15 residues. DNA of the CDR3: TGTGCCAGCAGCCTATCTAGCGGGAGGGGTAGTGAGCAGTTCTTC. The encoded protein is CASSLSSGRGSEQFF.

This clonotype was detected many times. The chain joins TRBV29-1 to TRBJ1-1, with TRBD1 matching over 9 bases. The CDR3 is made up of 13 amino acids. Per the germline V gene, CDR1 is SQVTM and CDR2 is ANQGSEA. V gave up 6 bases and J gave up 4 bases; unmatched junction bases: 6. This CDR3 is CSVAETGGTEAFF. CDR3 in DNA: TGCAGCGTGGCTGAGACAGGGGGCACTGAAGCTTTCTTT.

The chain joins TRBV30 to TRBJ1-5, with D unclear. This CDR3 is built from 14 residues. Trimming took off 2 bases at V and 2 bases at J, with 10 bases between the two ends. From germline, CDR1 is GTSNPN and CDR2 SVGIG (reference sequence). CDR3 DNA sequence: TGTGCCTGGAGTCAGGACTATCGCAATCAGCCCCAGCATTTT. Protein product: CAWSQDYRNQPQHF.

This clonotype was found a few times. The CDR3 nucleotides read TGTGCCAGCTCAGCGGGACTAGCGAAAGAGACCCAGTACTTC. Residues: CASSAGLAKETQYF. This rearrangement joins TRBV18 to TRBJ2-5, with 10 bases aligning to TRBD2. The CDR3 sequence is 14 residues long. V lost 5 bases, J lost 3 bases, and 3 bases stayed unmatched. The germline CDR1 and CDR2 sequences are KGHSH and LQKENI.

The rearrangement uses TRBV20-1 and TRBJ2-5; the D gene is possibly TRBD1 (6 bases). The length of the CDR3 is 15 residues. Trimming stripped 2 bases from V and 2 bases from J, with 15 bases between. CDR1 and CDR2 (germline): DFQATT, SNEGSKA (reference sequence). The CDR3 bases are TGCAGTGCTAGAACTCCGACAGGCAATCAAGAGACCCAGTACTTC. It is translated as CSARTPTGNQETQYF.

In its sample, this clonotype was seen a few times. The gene calls are TRBV3-1 and TRBJ1-1; D is perhaps TRBD1 (5 bases). Between the trimmed V and J ends, which lost 3 bases and 5 bases, there was a span of 7 bases. The CDR3 extends over 12 amino acids. CDR1 and CDR2 from the germline V gene are LGHDT and YNNKEL (reference sequence). The CDR3 is CASSHRGTEAFF. CDR3 DNA: TGTGCCAGCAGCCATCGGGGGACTGAAGCTTTCTTT.

J is TRBJ2-5 and V is TRBV28; 9 bases fit TRBD1. V was pared by 7 bases and J by 7 bases, with 7 bases of the junction left unmatched. Looked up from germline, CDR1 is MDHEN and CDR2 is SYDVKM. The CDR3 runs to 13 residues. The CDR3 here is CASILQGAGTQYF. CDR3 in DNA: TGTGCCAGCATTCTACAGGGGGCCGGGACCCAGTACTTC.

This clonotype has more than one count but fewer than ten. J is TRBJ1-6 and V is TRBV30, with no clear D. Germline-derived CDR1 and CDR2 are GTSNPN and SVGIG (reference sequence). The CDR3 sequence is 13 residues long. V was pared by 3 bases and J by 11 bases, with 14 bases between. CDR3 in DNA: TGTGCCTGGAGCTTGAGGACGGGAACACCCCTCCACTTT. Translating gives CAWSLRTGTPLHF.

The chain has TRBV10-3 and TRBJ1-2, with D maybe TRBD1 (6 bases). Germline V gene data show CDR1 as ENHRY and CDR2 as SYGVKD. Between the trimmed V and J ends, which lost 6 bases and 5 bases, there was a span of 16 bases. The CDR3 is made up of 14 amino acids. CDR3 loop: CAIREELQGYGYTF. As DNA, the CDR3 is TGTGCCATCAGGGAAGAGTTACAGGGTTATGGCTACACCTTC.

This clonotype was counted ten times or more. The rearrangement links TRBV7-2 to TRBJ1-2, with 8 bases matching TRBD1. V lost 5 bases, J lost 4 bases, and 6 bases stayed unmatched. Germline assignment: CDR1 SGHTA and CDR2 FQGNSA. The CDR3 extends over 14 amino acids. The CDR3 here is CASSPGQGGYGYTF. The CDR3 nucleotides read TGTGCCAGCAGCCCCGGACAGGGCGGCTATGGCTACACCTTC. Using reference TRBV7-2 and TRBJ1-2 for the parts outside the CDR3, the full variable domain is GAGVSQSPSNKVTEKGKDVELRCDPISGHTALYWYRQSLGQGLEFLIYFQGNSAPDKSGLPSDRFSAERTGGSVSTLTIQRTQQEDSAVYLCASSPGQGGYGYTFGSGTRLTVV.

The V call is TRBV29-1, the J call TRBJ2-6; 9 bases line up with TRBD1. The CDR3 has 16 residues. V shed 4 bases, J shed 3 bases, and the junction held 7 bases outside the gene matches. CDR1 is SQVTM and CDR2 is ANQGSEA in the germline V gene. The CDR3 DNA is TGCAGCGTTGCACAGGGGGCGTCCTATGGGGCCAACGTCCTGACTTTC. This encodes CSVAQGASYGANVLTF.